This T cell receptor beta chain was recorded in a study of blood T cell repertoires in COVID-19. V lost 4 bases, J lost 4 bases, and 2 bases stayed unmatched. The CDR3 sequence is 14 residues long. Germline V gene lookup returns CDR1 SGHTA and CDR2 FQGNSA. TCRdb's table, derived via immunoSEQ multiplex PCR, lists solely in-frame clones and lacks some. The repertoire includes around 280,000 clones, approximately 80% of them detected once, and approximately 4.1% sits in the top ten. This chain connects TRBV7-2 to TRBJ1-5, with TRBD1 identical over 9 bases. The receptor was isolated from a woman aged 45 to 65 with active or convalescent COVID-19. Sequences were obtained from peripheral blood. CDR3 residues: CASSSTGGNQPQHF. The CDR3 DNA reads TGTGCCAGCAGCTCGACAGGGGGAAATCAGCCCCAGCATTTT.